This TCR beta chain is drawn from a study of post-analysis software for immune sequencing data. Across the study: Recorded disease courses covered relapsing-remitting, secondary progressive and progressive-relapsing multiple sclerosis. Some patients had no subtype annotation. Study findings and constraints: Samples from a shared batch, those prepared together, strongly co-clustered by F measure. With TRBV5-6, TRBV5-1 and TRBV20-1 included, about 5 TRBV segments were more frequent in patients than in controls. Compared with controls, patients showed significantly lower normalized Chao1 diversity.

To note about this clonotype: No antigen is known for it.

V was cut by 3 bases and J by 2 bases, with 7 bases left in between. This CDR3 comprises 13 residues. The authors incorporated unique molecular identifiers into the TCR beta cDNA libraries. Each CDR3 protein gets one entry after TCRdb re-called the PCR reads with MiXCR. Of 750,000 to 950,000 distinct CDR3 sequences listed, 46% are singletons. The source material was blood. The gene calls are TRBV12-3 or TRBV12-4 and TRBJ1-1; no clear D. This sequence originates from a girl under 18 with multiple sclerosis. The CDR3 loop reads CASSFAANTEAFF. CDR3 nucleotide sequence: TGTGCCAGCAGTTTCGCAGCTAACACTGAAGCTTTCTTT.